A single sample is the source of the 22 T cell receptor beta chains below, sequenced in a study of T-cell reconstitution after alpha-beta-depleted transplantation in children. Unique molecular identifiers were used in preparing the TCRbeta library. MiXCR, run by TCRdb on the PCR reads, gives a single entry per CDR3 protein. The sample has about 830,000 distinct CDR3 sequences, under 20% seen once; the top ten hold around 5%. The sequenced sample was PBMCs, mostly from graft donor cells, obtained 360 days after TCRalphabeta/CD19-depleted stem cell transplant. Source of these receptors: a male patient younger than 18 who had a stem cell transplant for acute lymphoblastic leukemia, so the T cells may come from the graft donor.

The table lists this clonotype with many counts. The rearrangement uses TRBV5-1 and TRBJ2-7, with a possible D match to TRBD2 (6 bases). The CDR3 is 13 residues long. Germline CDR1 is SGHRS and CDR2 is YFSETQ. Trimming took off 2 bases at V and 3 bases at J, with 9 bases between the two ends. The CDR3 nucleotides are TGCGCCAGCAGCTTTGGGACTCTCTACGAGCAGTACTTC. This encodes CASSFGTLYEQYF.

The chain is built from TRBV24-1 and TRBJ1-2, with TRBD1 matching 9 bases. The length of the CDR3 is 14 residues. J lost 6 bases, V lost 2 bases, and 3 bases had no gene match. CDR1 KGHDR and CDR2 SFDVKD come from the germline V gene. The CDR3 DNA reads TGTGCCACCAGTGATTACAGGGGGCTCAATGGCTACACCTTC. It translates to CATSDYRGLNGYTF.

This clonotype was detected only a few times. The gene calls are TRBV5-6 and TRBJ2-2; D ambiguous. CDR3 length equals 12 residues. Looked up from germline, CDR1 is SGHDT and CDR2 is YYEEEE. Trimming removed 5 bases from V and 7 bases from J, with 9 bases in between. The CDR3 loop reads CASSGPVGELFF. The CDR3 nucleotides are TGTGCCAGCAGTGGACCAGTCGGGGAGCTGTTTTTT.

V and J are TRBV20-1 and TRBJ1-6, with D maybe TRBD1 (5 bases). This CDR3 is 14 amino acids long. V shed 2 bases and J shed 12 bases, with 17 bases lying between them. Germline values: CDR1 DFQATT, CDR2 SNEGSKA (reference sequence). In nucleotides, the CDR3 is TGCAGTGCTAGACGACAGCAGGGTAATCAACCCCTCCACTTT. Its translation: CSARRQQGNQPLHF.

This clonotype was counted a few times. At one boundary the junction diverges from the germline segment, which might be a read error. The chain uses TRBV5-1 and TRBJ2-1; D may correspond to TRBD1 or TRBD2 (5 bases each). Germline CDR1 reads SGHRS; CDR2 reads YFSETQ. This CDR3 comprises 13 residues. The CDR3 loop reads CASSLGVYGEQFF. The CDR3 bases are TGCGCCAGCAGTTTGGGGGTTTACGGTGAGCAGTTCTTC.

A few counts support this clonotype. The chain combines TRBV4-1 with TRBJ2-7; 11 bases are shared with TRBD1. CDR3 length: 18 residues. Germline V gene data show CDR1 as MGHRA and CDR2 as YSYEKL. Germline trimming cut 1 base from V and 0 bases from J; bases unmatched to any gene: 8. The CDR3 bases are TGCGCCAGCAGCCAAGGAGGAGGACAGGGGGCAAACTCCTACGAGCAGTACTTC. Translation: CASSQGGGQGANSYEQYF.

The V call is TRBV4-1, the J call TRBJ2-1, with 7 bases fitting TRBD2. The germline gives CDR1 MGHRA, CDR2 YSYEKL. The CDR3 runs 17 residues. The junction had 8 bases not matched to a gene; V was cut back by 1 base and J by 2 bases. CDR3 in amino acids: CASSQAPGLGAYNEQFF. CDR3 DNA: TGCGCCAGCAGCCAAGCTCCCGGACTAGGGGCCTACAATGAGCAGTTCTTC.

Written as DNA, the CDR3 is TGTGCCAGCAGCTTTTTGGGCGCCCGGTCGCAAGAGACCCAGTACTTC. Its protein product is CASSFLGARSQETQYF. The genes are TRBV5-6 and TRBJ2-5; D not certain. Germline V gives CDR1 SGHDT, CDR2 YYEEEE. The length of the CDR3 is 16 residues. Trimming took 2 bases from V and 2 from J, leaving 16 bases between them.

V is TRBV20-1 and J is TRBJ2-1; D perhaps matches TRBD2 (6 bases). Germline assignment: CDR1 DFQATT and CDR2 SNEGSKA (reference sequence). Trimming stripped 0 bases from V and 7 bases from J, with 16 bases between. The CDR3 extends over 15 amino acids. The CDR3: CSARDRPGVRNEQFF. In nucleotides, the CDR3 is TGCAGTGCTAGAGATAGGCCGGGAGTACGGAATGAGCAGTTCTTC.

The genes are TRBV29-1 and TRBJ1-2; a weak D match, TRBD1 (6 bases). Germline CDR1 SQVTM, CDR2 ANQGSEA. This CDR3 comprises 13 residues. V lost 5 bases and J 2 bases, leaving 12 bases between the germline ends. The CDR3 reads CSVTGMINYGYTF. CDR3 DNA sequence: TGCAGCGTTACAGGGATGATCAACTATGGCTACACCTTC.

The chain's CDR3 is CASSQSVGQETQYF. Here the CDR3 DNA reads TGCGCCAGCAGTCAATCGGTCGGCCAAGAGACCCAGTACTTC. The genes are TRBV23-1 and TRBJ2-5; no firm D call. TRBV23-1 is an ORF, with its function uncertain. V was shortened by 0 bases and J by 1 base, with 6 bases between the two germline ends. This CDR3 region has 14 residues.

This clonotype was detected many times. This rearrangement joins TRBV11-2 to TRBJ2-1; no clear D gene. CDR1 and CDR2 from the germline V gene are SGHAT and FQNNGV. Trimming removed 0 bases at V and 2 bases at J, with 5 bases between. The CDR3 runs to 14 residues. The CDR3 DNA reads TGTGCCAGCAGCTTAGATAACCCCTACAATGAGCAGTTCTTC. Translated, it gives CASSLDNPYNEQFF.

This clonotype was seen a few times. The chain carries TRBV25-1 and TRBJ2-1; a possible D gene is TRBD2 (5 bases). The germline V gene has CDR1 MGHDK and CDR2 SYGVNS. The CDR3 spans 14 residues. Trimming pared 1 base from V and 5 bases from J, leaving 9 bases between. The CDR3 sequence: CASSESGGNNEQFF. CDR3 sequence (DNA): TGTGCCAGCAGTGAATCCGGAGGAAACAATGAGCAGTTCTTC.

A few counts support this clonotype. The rearrangement joins TRBV15 to TRBJ2-3; TRBD2 is a possible D gene (5 bases). The germline V gene encodes CDR1 LNHNV and CDR2 YYDKDF (reference sequence). This CDR3 spans 16 amino acids. V was trimmed by 5 bases and J by 4 bases, leaving 19 bases between them. This CDR3 reads CATSVGLAIGPDTQYF. In DNA form, the CDR3 reads TGTGCCACCAGCGTAGGACTGGCCATCGGGCCAGATACGCAGTATTTT.

J is TRBJ2-7 and V is TRBV20-1; 8 bases match TRBD1. The CDR3 has 14 residues. Germline loops: CDR1 DFQATT, CDR2 SNEGSKA (reference sequence). V lost 6 bases and J lost 2; bases outside the gene matches: 9. CDR3 residues: CSAVRDRPPYEQYF. CDR3 DNA: TGCAGTGCCGTAAGGGACAGGCCCCCCTACGAGCAGTACTTC.

This clonotype was counted a few times. The V and J genes are TRBV20-1 and TRBJ2-3; TRBD2 agrees at 7 bases. Trimming cost V 0 bases and J 6 bases; bases outside gene matches: 9. Germline-derived CDR1 and CDR2 are DFQATT and SNEGSKA (reference sequence). The CDR3 covers 15 residues. The CDR3 reads CSARDVLARMDTQYF. CDR3 nucleotide sequence: TGCAGTGCTAGAGACGTACTAGCGAGGATGGATACGCAGTATTTT.

This clonotype appeared a few times. The chain joins TRBV12-3 or TRBV12-4 to TRBJ2-2; TRBD2 matches 8 bases. The V and J ends lost 10 bases and 6 bases, in that order; junction bases with no gene match: 13. The length of the CDR3 is 15 residues. The CDR3 reads CANLRRAGESGELFF. In DNA, the CDR3 is TGTGCCAACCTACGTCGAGCGGGAGAGTCCGGGGAGCTGTTTTTT.

The chain recombines TRBV7-9 with TRBJ1-4, with D perhaps matching TRBD1 (5 bases). Germline CDR1 reads SEHNR; CDR2 reads FQNEAQ (reference sequence). The CDR3 loop spans 15 amino acids. V dropped 0 bases and J dropped 8 bases, with 13 bases sitting between them. The CDR3 DNA reads as TGTGCCAGCAGCTTAGCGGTCAGGGCCTACGAAAAACTGTTTTTT. It specifies CASSLAVRAYEKLFF.

This clonotype was picked up many times. Here the CDR3 DNA reads TGTGCCAGCAGTTTCTTTTTCGGCGGGAGCTCAGATACGCAGTATTTT. Translation: CASSFFFGGSSDTQYF. This rearrangement joins TRBV12-3 or TRBV12-4 to TRBJ2-3; TRBD2 matches at 7 bases. V dropped 3 bases and J dropped 4; count of bases not matched to a gene: 10. There are 16 residues in the CDR3.

V gene TRBV5-1 combines with J gene TRBJ2-3, with 12 nucleotides matching TRBD2. CDR1 is SGHRS, CDR2 YFSETQ, per germline. This CDR3 contains 15 residues. J gave up 6 bases and V 3 bases, and 5 bases lay outside the gene matches. The CDR3 coding sequence is TGCGCCAGCAGCTCCCGGACTAGCGGGATGGATACGCAGTATTTT. As protein: CASSSRTSGMDTQYF.

In this sample, this clonotype turned up many times. The chain joins TRBV15 to TRBJ2-1; D is ambiguous. Trimming took off 4 bases at V and 6 bases at J, with 19 bases between the two ends. The CDR3 has 16 residues. Per germline, CDR1 LNHNV and CDR2 YYDKDF (reference sequence). Here the CDR3 DNA reads TGTGCCACCAGCACTTCGGCAGATAGCTCGTCCAATGAGCAGTTCTTC. Translating it yields CATSTSADSSSNEQFF.

This clonotype was detected ten times or more. The CDR3 sequence is CSVQTNSGSSYEQYF. CDR3 nucleotides: TGCAGCGTTCAGACAAATAGCGGGAGCTCCTACGAGCAGTACTTC. V gene TRBV29-1 combines with J gene TRBJ2-7; the match to TRBD2 covers 9 bases. J was trimmed by 0 bases and V by 5 bases; bases with no gene match: 8. The CDR3 loop spans 15 amino acids. Germline V gene lookup returns CDR1 SQVTM and CDR2 ANQGSEA.